This entry describes one TCR beta chain. Its matching antigen is unknown. Amplification of the TCR beta CDR3 regions used RNA transcripts (as template). HTBI primers primed a first-round RT-PCR, and a second-round multiplex PCR followed. Each CDR3 protein is one row after TCRdb ran MiXCR on the multiplex PCR reads. The sample has some 250,000 distinct CDR3 sequences, 45% seen once. These data belong to a study of Graves' ophthalmopathy and Graves' hyperthyroidism. Study-wide results and limits: Blood was where most expanded thyroid clonotypes above 0.001 frequency also turned up. Prediction of ophthalmopathy progression reached about 70% sensitivity and approximately 75% specificity. A 13-signature model separated ophthalmopathy from stable hyperthyroidism, reaching 85% to 90% sensitivity and 75% to 83% specificity cross-validated.

The V end was cut by 5 bases, the J end by 1 base, with 14 bases between. The CDR3 has 15 residues. The germline gives CDR1 SNHLY, CDR2 FYNNEI. Fresh peripheral blood, 8.5 to 10 ml, was the PBMC source. This TCR derives from an adult man with Graves' ophthalmopathy. Sequencing was carried out using peripheral blood. The chain links TRBV2 to TRBJ1-2, with D tentatively TRBD1 (5 bases). The CDR3, as DNA: TGTGCCAGCAGTTTTCGGCAGGGACGTAACTATGGCTACACCTTC. It translates to CASSFRQGRNYGYTF.